These T cell receptor beta chains were read from a single sample in a study of T cell repertoires in ileal Crohn's disease. Clones were read by immunoSEQ multiplex PCR, and TCRdb kept only the in-frame ones, dropping some. The data hold over 15,000 clones, with over 65% observed a single time. Specimen: ileal tissue. These receptors were taken from an adult with Crohn's disease. Each CDR3 is given with its conserved first and last residue. D genes are given only for firm matches. Some rows have no size entry. The others give once, few or many, or a class for an expanded clone.

d_call: TRBD1
clone_size: few
v_call: TRBV6-5
j_call: TRBJ1-6
cdr3_nt: TGTGCCAGCAGTCGGGACAGCTATAATTCACCCCTCCACTTT
cdr3_aa: CASSRDSYNSPLHF

d_call: .
clone_size: .
v_call: TRBV11-3
j_call: TRBJ2-7
cdr3_nt: TGTGCCAGCAGCGCAGGGGCAGGGGCGGAATACAAGCAGTACTTC
cdr3_aa: CASSAGAGAEYKQYF

d_call: .
clone_size: .
v_call: TRBV29-1
j_call: TRBJ2-5
cdr3_nt: TGCAGCGTTGAAGGAGGGTTAAATTTCCAAGAGACCCAGTACTTC
cdr3_aa: CSVEGGLNFQETQYF

d_call: .
clone_size: .
v_call: TRBV4-1
j_call: TRBJ2-7
cdr3_nt: TGCGCCAGCAGCCCCCTGGGGCAGTACGAGCAGTACTTC
cdr3_aa: CASSPLGQYEQYF

d_call: .
clone_size: .
v_call: TRBV5-4
j_call: TRBJ2-3
cdr3_nt: TGTGCCACCGGCAACGGGGTAGTTGCAGATACGCAGTATTTT
cdr3_aa: CATGNGVVADTQYF

d_call: TRBD2
clone_size: .
v_call: TRBV5-1
j_call: TRBJ2-5
cdr3_nt: TGCGCCAGCAGCCCACTCTCCGGGACTAGGGAGACCCAGTACTTC
cdr3_aa: CASSPLSGTRETQYF

d_call: TRBD1
clone_size: .
v_call: TRBV4-1
j_call: TRBJ1-2
cdr3_nt: TGCGCCAGCAGCCAGACAGGGGGCTATGGCTACACCTTC
cdr3_aa: CASSQTGGYGYTF

d_call: .
clone_size: .
v_call: TRBV20-1
j_call: TRBJ1-4
cdr3_nt: TGCATCATGAGGGAGGATGAAAAACTGTTTTTT
cdr3_aa: CIMREDEKLFF

d_call: TRBD1
clone_size: .
v_call: TRBV7-2
j_call: TRBJ1-1
cdr3_nt: TGTGCCAGCAGCCCCGGACAGGGTTACACTGAAGCTTTCTTT
cdr3_aa: CASSPGQGYTEAFF

d_call: .
clone_size: .
v_call: TRBV9
j_call: TRBJ2-2
cdr3_nt: TGTGCCAGCAGCGTTCGCCGGGCCCTGGGGGCCACCGGGGAGCTGTTTTTT
cdr3_aa: CASSVRRALGATGELFF

d_call: TRBD2
clone_size: .
v_call: TRBV19
j_call: TRBJ2-3
cdr3_nt: TGTGCCAGTCGACTAGCGGGGGGGTCAGATACGCAGTATTTT
cdr3_aa: CASRLAGGSDTQYF

d_call: .
clone_size: .
v_call: TRBV27
j_call: TRBJ1-5
cdr3_nt: TGTGCCAGCAGTTTATCAGGGGAAGGCAGTCAGCCCCAGCATTTT
cdr3_aa: CASSLSGEGSQPQHF

d_call: .
clone_size: .
v_call: TRBV9
j_call: TRBJ1-2
cdr3_nt: TGTGCCAGCAGCACCCAAACAGGTACCTATGGCTACACCTTC
cdr3_aa: CASSTQTGTYGYTF

d_call: .
clone_size: .
v_call: TRBV23-1
j_call: TRBJ1-5
cdr3_nt: TGCGCCAGCAGTCAGAATGGGGGGGAAGGCAATCAGCCCCAGCATTTT
cdr3_aa: CASSQNGGEGNQPQHF

d_call: .
clone_size: once
v_call: TRBV6-6
j_call: TRBJ2-1
cdr3_nt: TGTGCCAGCTTGTTATCGGGGGACAATGAGCAGTTCTTC
cdr3_aa: CASLLSGDNEQFF

d_call: TRBD1
clone_size: .
v_call: TRBV5-5
j_call: TRBJ1-4
cdr3_nt: TGTGCCAGCAGCTTGGAGTCAGGGGGTGATGAAAAACTGTTTTTT
cdr3_aa: CASSLESGGDEKLFF

d_call: .
clone_size: .
v_call: TRBV2
j_call: TRBJ1-2
cdr3_nt: TGTGCCAGCAGGGGGGTAGACGGGCCGGAGGGGGGCTACACCTTC
cdr3_aa: CASRGVDGPEGGYTF

d_call: .
clone_size: .
v_call: TRBV2
j_call: TRBJ1-2
cdr3_nt: TGTGCCAGCAGTGAAAGACAGGTGTATGGCTACACCTTC
cdr3_aa: CASSERQVYGYTF

d_call: TRBD1
clone_size: .
v_call: TRBV7-3
j_call: TRBJ2-3
cdr3_nt: TGTGCCAGCGGACAGGGGCCTTCCACAGATACGCAGTATTTT
cdr3_aa: CASGQGPSTDTQYF

d_call: .
clone_size: .
v_call: TRBV4-3
j_call: TRBJ1-1
cdr3_nt: TGCGCCAGCAGCCAACAGCATGGGGGGTTCGAAGCTTTCTTT
cdr3_aa: CASSQQHGGFEAFF

d_call: .
clone_size: .
v_call: TRBV19
j_call: TRBJ1-2
cdr3_nt: TGTGCCAGTAGACCGGACAGCTTACCGAACTATGGCTACACCTTC
cdr3_aa: CASRPDSLPNYGYTF

d_call: TRBD2
clone_size: few
v_call: TRBV6-1
j_call: TRBJ2-3
cdr3_nt: TGTGCCAGCAGTGAAGCGCTCGGGGGGGCCGCAGATACGCAGTATTTT
cdr3_aa: CASSEALGGAADTQYF

d_call: .
clone_size: .
v_call: TRBV7-8
j_call: TRBJ1-2
cdr3_nt: TGTGCCAGCAGCTTAGAGGCAGGGGACTATGGCTACACCTTC
cdr3_aa: CASSLEAGDYGYTF

d_call: .
clone_size: .
v_call: TRBV7-2
j_call: TRBJ2-7
cdr3_nt: TGTGCCAGCAGCTTTGACAGCGCCTACGAGCAGTACTTC
cdr3_aa: CASSFDSAYEQYF

d_call: .
clone_size: .
v_call: TRBV7-2
j_call: TRBJ2-7
cdr3_nt: TGTGCCAGCAGCTTAGCCGCAGGGTACGAGCAGTACTTC
cdr3_aa: CASSLAAGYEQYF

d_call: TRBD1
clone_size: .
v_call: TRBV19
j_call: TRBJ2-5
cdr3_nt: TGTGCCAGTAGAAGGATCTCACAGGGGGCTGGGGAGACCCAGTACTTC
cdr3_aa: CASRRISQGAGETQYF

d_call: TRBD2
clone_size: .
v_call: TRBV5-4
j_call: TRBJ2-3
cdr3_nt: TGTGCCAGCAGCTTACTAGCGGGGGGGCGGGGGGATACGCAGTATTTT
cdr3_aa: CASSLLAGGRGDTQYF

d_call: TRBD1
clone_size: .
v_call: TRBV19
j_call: TRBJ2-7
cdr3_nt: TGTGCCAGTAGTATACAGGGGGTTCAGTACTTC
cdr3_aa: CASSIQGVQYF

d_call: .
clone_size: .
v_call: TRBV10-3
j_call: TRBJ1-1
cdr3_nt: TGTGCCATCAACGCGGGCCCTACAAAGACTGAAGCTTTCTTT
cdr3_aa: CAINAGPTKTEAFF

d_call: .
clone_size: .
v_call: TRBV2
j_call: TRBJ2-5
cdr3_nt: TGTGCCAGCACCTTGGCGGGGCCTGAAGAGACCCAGTACTTC
cdr3_aa: CASTLAGPEETQYF

d_call: .
clone_size: .
v_call: TRBV4-3
j_call: TRBJ2-7
cdr3_nt: TGCGCCAGCAGCCCGGGACTGTACTCCTACGAGCAGTACTTC
cdr3_aa: CASSPGLYSYEQYF

d_call: TRBD1
clone_size: .
v_call: TRBV9
j_call: TRBJ1-2
cdr3_nt: TGTGCCAGCAGCTTGACCGGGACAGGTCCATTACCTTATGGCTACACCTTC
cdr3_aa: CASSLTGTGPLPYGYTF

d_call: .
clone_size: .
v_call: TRBV11-2
j_call: TRBJ1-6
cdr3_nt: TGTGCCAGCAGCTTGGAGGTGGAACCCCTCCACTTT
cdr3_aa: CASSLEVEPLHF

d_call: .
clone_size: .
v_call: TRBV10-2
j_call: TRBJ1-2
cdr3_nt: TGCGCCAGCAGTCTTGGGGCGGCGTATGGCTACACCTTC
cdr3_aa: CASSLGAAYGYTF

d_call: TRBD2
clone_size: few
v_call: TRBV9
j_call: TRBJ2-3
cdr3_nt: TGTGCCAGCAGTTCTAGCGGGGGGGCGGGTAATACGCAGTATTTT
cdr3_aa: CASSSSGGAGNTQYF

d_call: TRBD1
clone_size: once
v_call: TRBV5-1
j_call: TRBJ2-5
cdr3_nt: TGCGCCAGCAGCTTGGAAGGGACAGGGGAGTTGGAGACCCAGTACTTC
cdr3_aa: CASSLEGTGELETQYF

d_call: .
clone_size: .
v_call: TRBV18
j_call: TRBJ1-1
cdr3_nt: TGTGCCAGCTCACCAACAGGAGGGAGGACTGAAGCTTTCTTT
cdr3_aa: CASSPTGGRTEAFF

d_call: .
clone_size: .
v_call: TRBV7-9
j_call: TRBJ2-3
cdr3_nt: TGTGCCAGCAGCTTATGGCAGACCCGAGCGAGCGATACGCAGTATTTT
cdr3_aa: CASSLWQTRASDTQYF

d_call: .
clone_size: few
v_call: TRBV30
j_call: TRBJ1-4
cdr3_nt: TGTGCCTGGACGTCGATCGCCCGGGAGACTAAAAAACTGTTTTTT
cdr3_aa: CAWTSIARETKKLFF

d_call: TRBD1
clone_size: .
v_call: TRBV10-3
j_call: TRBJ2-7
cdr3_nt: TGTGCCATCAGTGAGTCGTTGACAGGGCCCTCGTCCTACGAGCAGTACTTC
cdr3_aa: CAISESLTGPSSYEQYF

d_call: .
clone_size: .
v_call: TRBV19
j_call: TRBJ1-5
cdr3_nt: TGTGCCAGCGGAGGGTGGAGCAATCAGCCCCAGCATTTT
cdr3_aa: CASGGWSNQPQHF

d_call: .
clone_size: .
v_call: TRBV7-9
j_call: TRBJ1-2
cdr3_nt: TGTGCCAGCTATGGCAGGGCCCAAATTCCCGGCTACACCTTC
cdr3_aa: CASYGRAQIPGYTF

d_call: TRBD1
clone_size: once
v_call: TRBV27
j_call: TRBJ2-6
cdr3_nt: TGTGCCAGCAGAGAACGGGACAGGTCGGGCGGGGCCAACGTCCTGACTTTC
cdr3_aa: CASRERDRSGGANVLTF

d_call: TRBD2
clone_size: once
v_call: TRBV9
j_call: TRBJ2-7
cdr3_nt: TGTGCCAGCAGCGTGGGCGGGGGATTAAACGAGCAGTACTTC
cdr3_aa: CASSVGGGLNEQYF

d_call: TRBD2
clone_size: .
v_call: TRBV10-2
j_call: TRBJ2-3
cdr3_nt: TGCGCCAGCAGTGAGTGGGAGACTAGCGGGGCGGGTACGCAGTATTTT
cdr3_aa: CASSEWETSGAGTQYF

d_call: TRBD1
clone_size: .
v_call: TRBV5-1
j_call: TRBJ2-7
cdr3_nt: TGCGCCAGCAGTTCGGGCGGGACAGGTCTCTACGAGCAGTACTTC
cdr3_aa: CASSSGGTGLYEQYF

d_call: TRBD2
clone_size: once
v_call: TRBV4-2
j_call: TRBJ2-7
cdr3_nt: TGTGCCAGCAGCCAAGCGGCTAGCGGGGGGGAATCCGAGCAGTACTTC
cdr3_aa: CASSQAASGGESEQYF

d_call: .
clone_size: .
v_call: TRBV5-6
j_call: TRBJ2-3
cdr3_nt: TGTGCCAGCAGCTTGGCAGGGAGCACAGATACGCAGTATTTT
cdr3_aa: CASSLAGSTDTQYF

d_call: .
clone_size: .
v_call: TRBV29-1
j_call: TRBJ2-3
cdr3_nt: TGCAGCGTTGCCAAGGCAGGGCGCACAGATACGCAGTATTTT
cdr3_aa: CSVAKAGRTDTQYF

d_call: .
clone_size: once
v_call: TRBV30
j_call: TRBJ1-1
cdr3_nt: TGTGCCTGGGGTCTTTGGCCAATGAACACTGAAGCTTTCTTT
cdr3_aa: CAWGLWPMNTEAFF

d_call: TRBD2
clone_size: .
v_call: TRBV5-1
j_call: TRBJ2-3
cdr3_nt: TGCGCCAGCAGCTTGGGGCCTAGCGGGGCTACGGATACGCAGTATTTT
cdr3_aa: CASSLGPSGATDTQYF

d_call: .
clone_size: .
v_call: TRBV18
j_call: TRBJ1-4
cdr3_nt: TGTGCCAGCTCACCGGGCAGTACGATGGCAACTAATGAAAAACTGTTTTTT
cdr3_aa: CASSPGSTMATNEKLFF

d_call: .
clone_size: .
v_call: TRBV9
j_call: TRBJ1-1
cdr3_nt: TGTGCCAGCAGCGTTGACAGTGACACTGAAGCTTTCTTT
cdr3_aa: CASSVDSDTEAFF

d_call: TRBD1
clone_size: few
v_call: TRBV30
j_call: TRBJ1-6
cdr3_nt: TGTGCCTGGAGTGTAGGACAGGGCAATTCACCCCTCCACTTT
cdr3_aa: CAWSVGQGNSPLHF